The 32 T cell receptor beta chains below come from one sample, sequenced in a study of shared clonotypes between healthy human individuals. TCRdb's table, derived via immunoSEQ multiplex PCR, lists solely in-frame clones and lacks some. The sample contains approximately 700,000 clones, roughly 72% of which appear only once. Sequenced material: memory CD4+ T cells sorted from blood. Indicated subset: CD45RA-negative fraction. These receptor sequences come from a woman aged 25-40 years in good health.

V is TRBV4-1 and J is TRBJ1-2; 8 bases are a match to TRBD1. The CDR3 contains 16 residues. The junction had 7 bases not matched to a gene; V was cut back by 0 bases and J by 4 bases. Germline CDR1 MGHRA, CDR2 YSYEKL. The DNA of the CDR3 is TGCGCCAGCAGCCAAGACAGGGGGCGACTCCCCTATGGCTACACCTTC. Translation: CASSQDRGRLPYGYTF.

The rearrangement uses TRBV11-2 and TRBJ2-3, with TRBD2 identical over 8 bases. Trimming at V came to 1 base and at J to 5 bases, leaving 11 bases not matched to a gene. Germline V gene data show CDR1 as SGHAT and CDR2 as FQNNGV. The CDR3 extends over 17 amino acids. The DNA of the CDR3 is TGTGCCAGCAGCTTAGGGGCTGCAGCGGGAGAGGAAGATACGCAGTATTTT. This gives the protein CASSLGAAAGEEDTQYF.

This clone has only a few counts. V is TRBV25-1 and J is TRBJ2-5; no firm D call. The CDR3 sequence is 11 residues long. In germline, CDR1 is MGHDK, CDR2 SYGVNS. V was clipped by 2 bases and J by 10 bases, with 8 bases between them. The CDR3 here is CASSEKRVQYF. DNA of the CDR3: TGTGCCAGCAGTGAAAAAAGGGTCCAGTACTTC. The full variable domain, rest sourced from reference TRBV25-1 and TRBJ2-5, is EADIYQTPRYLVIGTGKKITLECSQTMGHDKMYWYQQDPGMELHLIHYSYGVNSTEKGDLSSESTVSRIRTEHFPLTLESARPSHTSQYLCASSEKRVQYFGPGTRLLVL.

A few counts support this clone. The chain is built from TRBV6-1 and TRBJ2-3, with TRBD2 as a possible D gene (7 bases). The V gene's germline CDR1 is MNHNS and CDR2 SASEGT. The CDR3 totals 15 residues. Trimming cost V 7 bases and J 3 bases, with 17 bases left between them. Here the CDR3 DNA reads TGTGCCAGCACACGGGGGAGGGGGGTAACAGATACGCAGTATTTT. Translated, it gives CASTRGRGVTDTQYF.

The rearrangement uses TRBV2 and TRBJ2-7, with TRBD1 matching over 12 bases. The germline V gene encodes CDR1 SNHLY and CDR2 FYNNEI. V shed 4 bases and J 6 bases; nucleotides not matched to a gene: 4. CDR3 length: 14 amino acids. CDR3 in amino acids: CASSGGTGGREQYF. DNA of the CDR3: TGTGCCAGCAGTGGGGGGACAGGGGGCCGCGAGCAGTACTTC.

V gene TRBV28 combines with J gene TRBJ1-2; 8 bases are a match to TRBD1. V gave up 4 bases and J gave up 2 bases; unmatched junction bases: 6. This CDR3 is 15 amino acids long. Germline loops: CDR1 MDHEN, CDR2 SYDVKM. CDR3 in DNA: TGTGCCAGCAGTTCAGGACAGGGAATCAACTATGGCTACACCTTC. It specifies CASSSGQGINYGYTF.

The chain combines TRBV28 with TRBJ2-5; 10 positions match TRBD2. V lost 2 bases and J lost 1; bases outside the gene matches: 4. Germline assignment: CDR1 MDHEN and CDR2 SYDVKM. The length of the CDR3 is 16 residues. CDR3 residues: CASSLPGLAVQETQYF. The CDR3 DNA is TGTGCCAGCAGTTTACCAGGACTAGCGGTCCAAGAGACCCAGTACTTC.

This rearrangement joins TRBV19 to TRBJ2-3, with 7 positions matching TRBD1. The germline gives CDR1 LNHDA, CDR2 SQIVND (reference sequence). V lost 8 bases to trimming and J lost 5 bases; unmatched junction nucleotides: 16. The CDR3 has 16 residues. Here the CDR3 reads CASSQPGTELRDTQYF. The CDR3 coding sequence is TGTGCCAGTTCACAACCCGGGACAGAACTACGAGATACGCAGTATTTT.

Note on this clone: Other DNA sequences from this sample encode an identical CDR3 as well. The V call is TRBV28, the J call TRBJ1-3, with D perhaps matching TRBD1 (6 bases). Germline V gene lookup returns CDR1 MDHEN and CDR2 SYDVKM. The CDR3 is 13 amino acids. V lost 4 bases, J lost 4 bases, and 8 bases lay in between. CDR3: CASSSTGGNTIYF. CDR3 bases: TGTGCCAGCAGTTCCACAGGGGGAAACACCATATATTTT.

This chain connects TRBV10-3 to TRBJ2-6; tentatively, D is TRBD1 (6 bases). The CDR3 is 15 amino acids. The germline V gene has CDR1 ENHRY and CDR2 SYGVKD. The V end lost 6 bases, the J end lost 3 bases, and 12 bases lay between the germline ends. CDR3 protein: CAISSEQGGANVLTF. The CDR3 nucleotides read TGTGCCATCAGCTCTGAACAGGGTGGGGCCAACGTCCTGACTTTC.

As regards this clone: This specimen includes other DNA sequences encoding the same CDR3. The chain couples TRBV5-1 to TRBJ2-5; 7 bases align to TRBD2. With 4 bases clipped from V and 2 bases from J, the junction kept 8 bases outside the gene matches. The length of the CDR3 is 15 residues. Per germline, CDR1 SGHRS and CDR2 YFSETQ. CDR3 residues: CASSGLAGLQETQYF. The DNA for the CDR3 is TGCGCCAGCAGCGGGTTAGCGGGCCTACAAGAGACCCAGTACTTC.

This clone was picked up many times. This specimen includes other DNA sequences encoding the same CDR3. The chain couples TRBV6-5 to TRBJ1-1; weak D call: TRBD1 (6 bases). CDR1 and CDR2 (germline): MNHEY, SVGAGI. V was shortened by 0 bases and J by 3 bases, with 11 bases between the two germline ends. This CDR3 is 15 amino acids long. In nucleotides, the CDR3 is TGTGCCAGCAGTTACTCGAGGCAGGGGCACACTGAAGCTTTCTTT. Amino acids: CASSYSRQGHTEAFF.

The chain combines TRBV28 with TRBJ1-5; 11 positions match TRBD1. The CDR3 length is 15 residues. Losses at the gene ends were 7 bases for V and 6 bases for J; bases not matched to a gene: 8. CDR1 and CDR2 from the germline V gene are MDHEN and SYDVKM. This chain's CDR3 is CASNPTGTGGQPQHF. In DNA form, the CDR3 reads TGTGCCAGCAACCCGACCGGGACAGGGGGTCAGCCCCAGCATTTT.

The V gene is TRBV4-2, the J gene TRBJ2-1, with D possibly matching TRBD2 (5 bases). The CDR3 contains 14 residues. Germline CDR1 LGHNA, CDR2 YNFKEQ. The V gene lost 4 bases and the J gene lost 3 bases, with 10 bases spanning the gap. CDR3 in amino acids: CASSPGGRYNEQFF. For the CDR3, the DNA is TGTGCCAGCAGCCCAGGCGGGCGCTACAATGAGCAGTTCTTC.

V gene TRBV19 combines with J gene TRBJ2-3, with D unclear. Germline V CDR1 and CDR2: LNHDA, SQIVND (reference sequence). The CDR3 totals 13 residues. Between the trimmed V and J ends, which lost 3 bases and 4 bases, there was a span of 8 bases. Here the CDR3 reads CASSILSPDTQYF. Written as DNA, the CDR3 is TGTGCCAGTAGTATCTTATCACCAGATACGCAGTATTTT.

There are a few counts of this clone. J is TRBJ2-3 and V is TRBV28; 11 bases are a match to TRBD2. With V trimmed by 4 bases and J by 0 bases, 9 bases remained unmatched. The CDR3 has 18 amino acids. CDR1 and CDR2 (germline): MDHEN, SYDVKM. This CDR3 is CASSSHRLAGHSTDTQYF. The CDR3 nucleotides are TGTGCCAGCAGTTCCCACCGACTAGCGGGGCACAGCACAGATACGCAGTATTTT.

V usage is TRBV6-6 and J usage is TRBJ2-5, with D possibly matching TRBD2 (5 bases). CDR1 and CDR2 (germline): MNHNY, SVGAGI (reference sequence). Trimming pared 7 bases from V and 0 bases from J, leaving 9 bases between. The CDR3 covers 13 residues. In nucleotides, the CDR3 is TGTGCCAGCACCCGGAGGTACCAAGAGACCCAGTACTTC. Its translation: CASTRRYQETQYF.

The V call is TRBV18, the J call TRBJ2-5; D gene unclear. In germline, CDR1 is KGHSH, CDR2 LQKENI. The CDR3 totals 13 residues. V shed 5 bases and J shed 6 bases, with 13 bases lying between them. The CDR3 reads CASSMAAYQTQYF. The DNA of the CDR3 is TGTGCCAGCTCAATGGCAGCGTACCAGACCCAGTACTTC.

This sequence joins TRBV5-1 and TRBJ2-1; a possible D gene is TRBD2 (6 bases). CDR3 length: 15 amino acids. Germline V gives CDR1 SGHRS, CDR2 YFSETQ. V lost 0 bases and J lost 4, with 11 bases in between. The CDR3 DNA sequence: TGCGCCAGCAGCTTGGCCGGGAGCCTATACAATGAGCAGTTCTTC. Translated: CASSLAGSLYNEQFF.

The V and J genes are TRBV5-1 and TRBJ2-2; 7 bases map to TRBD1. V was clipped by 4 bases and J by 0 bases; unmatched bases: 3. The CDR3 has 15 residues. CDR1 is SGHRS and CDR2 is YFSETQ in the germline V gene. For the CDR3, the DNA is TGCGCCAGCAGCGGGACAGTAACGAACACCGGGGAGCTGTTTTTT. It is translated as CASSGTVTNTGELFF.

The chain carries TRBV28 and TRBJ1-1; the D gene is possibly TRBD1 (6 bases). With 4 bases removed from V and 6 bases from J, the gap between germline ends came to 12 bases. The CDR3 length is 13 residues. The germline CDR1 and CDR2 sequences are MDHEN and SYDVKM. The CDR3 nucleotides read TGTGCCAGCAGTTCAGGGGCAGGGGCTGAAGCTTTCTTT. Translated, it gives CASSSGAGAEAFF.

In DNA, the CDR3 is TGTGCCAGCAGTCGAACGTTCAGCGAAAAACTGTTTTTT. It codes for CASSRTFSEKLFF. The J gene is TRBJ1-4, the V gene TRBV28, with D unresolved. There are 13 residues in the CDR3. The V end lost 5 bases, the J end lost 8 bases, and 12 bases lay between the germline ends. CDR1 and CDR2 (germline): MDHEN, SYDVKM.

The V and J genes are TRBV6-1 and TRBJ2-3; no firm D call. V was cut by 11 bases and J by 1 base, with 13 bases left in between. CDR3 length: 13 amino acids. Germline lookup yields CDR1 MNHNS and CDR2 SASEGT. CDR3 nucleotides: TGTGCCTTGCGTGGTTTTGGCACAGATACGCAGTATTTT. Protein product: CALRGFGTDTQYF.

The chain recombines TRBV7-6 with TRBJ2-7; D is perhaps TRBD1 or TRBD2 (6 bases each). Germline assignment: CDR1 SGHVS and CDR2 FNYEAQ. Trimming left V 5 bases short and J 0 bases short, with 20 bases between. The CDR3 loop spans 17 amino acids. DNA of the CDR3: TGTGCCAGCAGCCCTAGGGGGATGGGACTGAGCTCCTACGAGCAGTACTTC. Translation: CASSPRGMGLSSYEQYF.

The V and J genes are TRBV5-1 and TRBJ1-1, with TRBD1 as a possible D gene (5 bases). Deletions cut 5 bases from V and 2 bases from J, with 22 bases between. This CDR3 is built from 17 residues. Looked up from germline, CDR1 is SGHRS and CDR2 is YFSETQ. DNA for the CDR3: TGCGCCAGCAGAGGTGGGGCAAATACCGATGCTAACACTGAAGCTTTCTTT. It encodes CASRGGANTDANTEAFF. Variable domain in full (rest from reference TRBV5-1 and TRBJ1-1): KAGVTQTPRYLIKTRGQQVTLSCSPISGHRSVSWYQQTPGQGLQFLFEYFSETQRNKGNFPGRFSGRQFSNSRSEMNVSTLELGDSALYLCASRGGANTDANTEAFFGQGTRLTVV.

V usage is TRBV29-1 and J usage is TRBJ2-5, with 9 positions matching TRBD2. The V segment lost 4 bases and the J segment 2 bases; nucleotides outside the gene matches: 14. The CDR3 sequence is 17 residues long. Per the germline V gene, CDR1 is SQVTM and CDR2 is ANQGSEA. The CDR3 nucleotides read TGCAGCGTTGCTCAAGCGGGAGGAAGGGGTACACAAGAGACCCAGTACTTC. Its protein is CSVAQAGGRGTQETQYF.

This chain links TRBV6-5 with TRBJ2-7, with D unclear. The CDR3 runs 12 residues. Germline V gene sequence: CDR1 MNHEY, CDR2 SVGAGI. V shed 6 bases and J shed 4 bases, with 10 bases lying between them. The CDR3 bases are TGTGCCAGCAGAACGGTCCAATACGAGCAGTACTTC. Its protein is CASRTVQYEQYF.

This sequence joins TRBV7-3 and TRBJ1-2; D may be TRBD1 (5 bases). In germline, CDR1 is SGHTA, CDR2 FQGTGA. Trimming took 2 bases from V and 4 from J, leaving 11 bases between them. The CDR3 length is 14 residues. The CDR3 DNA reads TGTGCCAGCAGCTTAGAGTCCAGGGTCTATGGCTACACCTTC. Residues: CASSLESRVYGYTF.

The chain joins TRBV19 to TRBJ2-1, with 12 bases identical to TRBD2. There are 16 residues in the CDR3. Germline V gene sequence: CDR1 LNHDA, CDR2 SQIVND (reference sequence). With 6 bases clipped from V and 6 bases from J, the junction kept 9 bases outside the gene matches. CDR3 coding DNA: TGTGCCAGTAGCGATTACGGACTAGCGGGAAGCAATGAGCAGTTCTTC. This translates into CASSDYGLAGSNEQFF.

V is TRBV2 and J is TRBJ2-5; no firm D call. The CDR3 runs 12 residues. V dropped 8 bases and J dropped 3 bases, with 10 bases sitting between them. Germline V CDR1 and CDR2: SNHLY, FYNNEI. CDR3 in amino acids: CASGQTKETQYF. CDR3 coding DNA: TGTGCCAGCGGGCAGACCAAAGAGACCCAGTACTTC.

The chain has TRBV28 and TRBJ1-5; TRBD1 matches at 7 bases. The CDR3 totals 13 residues. Losses at the gene ends were 7 bases for V and 6 bases for J; bases not matched to a gene: 6. Looked up from germline, CDR1 is MDHEN and CDR2 is SYDVKM. The CDR3 DNA is TGTGCCAGCACCCAGACAGGGCGTCAGCCCCAGCATTTT. This sequence encodes CASTQTGRQPQHF.

This clone was seen a handful of times. The gene calls are TRBV5-1 and TRBJ1-4, with TRBD1 as a possible D gene (6 bases). Germline V gives CDR1 SGHRS, CDR2 YFSETQ. There are 14 residues in the CDR3. Trimming took 0 bases from V and 5 from J, leaving 8 bases between them. CDR3 amino acids: CASSLGQENEKLFF. The CDR3, as DNA: TGCGCCAGCAGCTTGGGACAGGAGAATGAAAAACTGTTTTTT.